Below are 6 T cell receptor beta chains sequenced from a single sample in a study of shared clonotypes between healthy human individuals. Produced via immunoSEQ multiplex PCR; TCRdb's table is partial and in-frame only. The table includes hundreds of thousands of clones, around 97% detected once. Sequences were obtained from naive CD4+ T cells sorted from blood. Subset reported: CD45RA+ positively selected. All receptors derive from a woman between 25 and 40 years old in good health.

The gene calls are TRBV7-9 and TRBJ2-7; possibly TRBD1 for D (5 bases). Germline V gene sequence: CDR1 SEHNR, CDR2 FQNEAQ (reference sequence). The V and J ends lost 1 base and 1 base respectively, with 8 bases between them. The CDR3 loop spans 14 amino acids. Here the CDR3 DNA reads TGTGCCAGCAGCTTAGTCGACAGTTCCTACGAGCAGTACTTC. Translation gives CASSLVDSSYEQYF.

This rearrangement joins TRBV5-6 to TRBJ2-3, with TRBD1 as a possible D gene (5 bases). Deletions cut 0 bases from V and 4 bases from J, with 12 bases between. Germline assignment: CDR1 SGHDT and CDR2 YYEEEE. This CDR3 contains 15 residues. In DNA form, the CDR3 reads TGTGCCAGCAGCTTGGAGCAGGGCCCAGCAGATACGCAGTATTTT. Amino acid sequence: CASSLEQGPADTQYF.

The rearrangement joins TRBV4-1 to TRBJ2-3; D perhaps matches TRBD2 (7 bases). There are 18 residues in the CDR3. Between the trimmed V and J ends, which lost 2 bases and 2 bases, there was a span of 20 bases. Germline CDR1 is MGHRA and CDR2 is YSYEKL. The CDR3, as DNA: TGCGCCAGCAGCCAACCCTTTAAACGGGGGGCTTCCACAGATACGCAGTATTTT. The encoded protein is CASSQPFKRGASTDTQYF.

The J gene is TRBJ1-1, the V gene TRBV6-1, with TRBD1 as a possible D gene (6 bases). V lost 0 bases, J lost 4 bases, and 12 bases lay in between. The CDR3 extends over 15 amino acids. Germline-derived CDR1 and CDR2 are MNHNS and SASEGT. The CDR3 coding sequence is TGTGCCAGCAGTGAAGCGCAAGGGGGTGGCACTGAAGCTTTCTTT. This sequence encodes CASSEAQGGGTEAFF.

The V gene is TRBV19, the J gene TRBJ2-5; no definite D call. The germline gives CDR1 LNHDA, CDR2 SQIVND (reference sequence). CDR3 length equals 16 residues. V was shortened by 1 base and J by 3 bases, with 15 bases between the two germline ends. CDR3 sequence reads: CASSIVSRLAKETQYF. CDR3 nucleotides: TGTGCCAGTAGTATAGTATCGCGACTCGCAAAAGAGACCCAGTACTTC.

The V and J genes are TRBV28 and TRBJ2-7; 7 positions agree with TRBD1. This CDR3 has 15 residues. Germline CDR1 reads MDHEN; CDR2 reads SYDVKM. Germline trimming cut 4 bases from V and 3 bases from J; bases unmatched to any gene: 9. In DNA, the CDR3 is TGTGCCAGCAGTTCTACAGGGGTTCCCAGCTACGAGCAGTACTTC. Its translation is CASSSTGVPSYEQYF.